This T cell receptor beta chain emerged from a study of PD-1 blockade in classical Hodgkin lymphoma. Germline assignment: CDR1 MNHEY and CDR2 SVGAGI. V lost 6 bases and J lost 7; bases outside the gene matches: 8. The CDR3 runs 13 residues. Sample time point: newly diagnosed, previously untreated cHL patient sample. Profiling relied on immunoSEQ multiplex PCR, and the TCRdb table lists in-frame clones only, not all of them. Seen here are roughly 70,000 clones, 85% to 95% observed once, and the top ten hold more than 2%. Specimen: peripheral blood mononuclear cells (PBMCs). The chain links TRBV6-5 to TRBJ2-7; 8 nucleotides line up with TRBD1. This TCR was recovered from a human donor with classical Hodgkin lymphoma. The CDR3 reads CASSPPDRGEQYF. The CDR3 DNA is TGTGCCAGCAGCCCGCCCGACAGGGGTGAGCAGTACTTC.